The rows below give T cell receptor beta chains drawn from one sample of a study of identical twins. MiXCR was run by TCRdb on the 5' RACE reads, yielding one entry per CDR3 protein. The sample lists about 690,000 distinct CDR3 sequences, around 6% occurring once. The sample comprised naive T cells sorted from blood. These receptors originate from a man between 18 and 35 years old in good health. The CDR3 runs from the conserved cysteine through the conserved F or W. The order of the fields is clone size, V gene, J gene, D gene, CDR3 DNA, CDR3 protein. D genes are given only for firm matches. A row's size may be missing; if present it is once, few, many or a size class.

abundance: -
v_gene: TRBV11-3
j_gene: TRBJ1-4
d_gene: TRBD1
CDR3nt: TGTGCCAGCAGCTTAGGATCTATCGGGACAGGGGCCAAAGGGAATGAAAAACTGTTTTTT
CDR3aa: CASSLGSIGTGAKGNEKLFF

abundance: few
v_gene: TRBV3-1
j_gene: TRBJ2-7
d_gene: TRBD1
CDR3nt: TGTGCCAGCAGCCAGGTTGGGACAGGGGTTTCCTACGAGCAGTACTTC
CDR3aa: CASSQVGTGVSYEQYF

abundance: few
v_gene: TRBV3-1
j_gene: TRBJ1-1
d_gene: -
CDR3nt: TGTGCCAGCAGCCAAGGACAGGTTGCCCCTGAAGCTTTCTTT
CDR3aa: CASSQGQVAPEAFF

abundance: -
v_gene: TRBV5-1
j_gene: TRBJ2-3
d_gene: -
CDR3nt: TGCGCCAGCAGCCCGGGTTCGTCGAGCACAGATACGCAGTATTTT
CDR3aa: CASSPGSSSTDTQYF

abundance: many
v_gene: TRBV4-1
j_gene: TRBJ2-5
d_gene: -
CDR3nt: TGCGCCAGCAGCCATTACGATGTCGGCAGGGAAGAGACCCAGTACTTC
CDR3aa: CASSHYDVGREETQYF

abundance: many
v_gene: TRBV20-1
j_gene: TRBJ2-5
d_gene: TRBD1
CDR3nt: TGCAGTGCTCTTACCGGGACAGGGGGAAGGAAGACCCAGTACTTC
CDR3aa: CSALTGTGGRKTQYF

abundance: many
v_gene: TRBV27
j_gene: TRBJ2-7
d_gene: -
CDR3nt: TGTGCCAGCAGTAATCCCCCTTACGAGCAGTACTTC
CDR3aa: CASSNPPYEQYF

abundance: many
v_gene: TRBV29-1
j_gene: TRBJ1-5
d_gene: -
CDR3nt: TGCAGCGTTGAAATGAAAGCGGGCCAGCCCCAGCATTTT
CDR3aa: CSVEMKAGQPQHF

abundance: many
v_gene: TRBV20-1
j_gene: TRBJ1-3
d_gene: -
CDR3nt: TGCAGTGCTAGTGGGGCTACCGCTGTCTCTGGAAACACCATATATTTT
CDR3aa: CSASGATAVSGNTIYF

abundance: many
v_gene: TRBV20-1
j_gene: TRBJ2-1
d_gene: -
CDR3nt: TGCAGTGCTAGGTCGCTAGACAATGAGCAGTTCTTC
CDR3aa: CSARSLDNEQFF

abundance: many
v_gene: TRBV21-1
j_gene: TRBJ2-5
d_gene: -
CDR3nt: TGTGCCAGCCAGGTATTATGGGGTCAAGAGACCCAGTACTTC
CDR3aa: CASQVLWGQETQYF

abundance: few
v_gene: TRBV13
j_gene: TRBJ2-1
d_gene: TRBD1
CDR3nt: TGTGCCAGCAGCAACACAGGGGGTAGAGAGCAGTTCTTC
CDR3aa: CASSNTGGREQFF

abundance: many
v_gene: TRBV6-5
j_gene: TRBJ2-6
d_gene: -
CDR3nt: TGTGCCAGCAGTTACAGTAGAGCACTCTCTGGGGCCAACGTCCTGACTTTC
CDR3aa: CASSYSRALSGANVLTF

abundance: few
v_gene: TRBV7-2
j_gene: TRBJ2-1
d_gene: -
CDR3nt: TGTGCCAGCAGCTTTATGGGGCAGCGTGGGCAGTTCTTC
CDR3aa: CASSFMGQRGQFF

abundance: -
v_gene: TRBV28
j_gene: TRBJ2-3
d_gene: -
CDR3nt: TGTGCCAGCAGTGGAGGGAGTTGGTATACGCAGTATTTT
CDR3aa: CASSGGSWYTQYF

abundance: -
v_gene: TRBV29-1
j_gene: TRBJ2-6
d_gene: TRBD1
CDR3nt: TGCAGCGTTGCCGGGACAGGGAGCTCTGGGGCCAACGTCCTGACTTTC
CDR3aa: CSVAGTGSSGANVLTF

abundance: many
v_gene: TRBV5-1
j_gene: TRBJ2-5
d_gene: -
CDR3nt: TGCGCCAGCAGCTTGGCCAACTTTCAAGAGACCCAGTACTTC
CDR3aa: CASSLANFQETQYF

abundance: few
v_gene: TRBV18
j_gene: TRBJ1-5
d_gene: -
CDR3nt: TGTGCCAGCTCACCAATCGGGGGGCCTCAGCCCCAGCATTTT
CDR3aa: CASSPIGGPQPQHF

abundance: -
v_gene: TRBV12-3/TRBV12-4
j_gene: TRBJ2-3
d_gene: -
CDR3nt: TGTGCCAGCAGAATCACTAGCACAGATACGCAGTATTTT
CDR3aa: CASRITSTDTQYF

abundance: -
v_gene: TRBV20-1
j_gene: TRBJ1-6
d_gene: -
CDR3nt: TGCAGTGCTAGAGAAGGGGGTCTTTCACCCCTCCACTTT
CDR3aa: CSAREGGLSPLHF

abundance: many
v_gene: TRBV20-1
j_gene: TRBJ1-4
d_gene: -
CDR3nt: TGCGCCACCGGGGAGAATGAAAAACTGTTTTTT
CDR3aa: CATGENEKLFF

abundance: few
v_gene: TRBV7-2
j_gene: TRBJ1-4
d_gene: -
CDR3nt: TGTGCCAGCAGCCCGACAGGCTCAACTAATGAAAAACTGTTTTTT
CDR3aa: CASSPTGSTNEKLFF

abundance: many
v_gene: TRBV12-3/TRBV12-4
j_gene: TRBJ1-3
d_gene: -
CDR3nt: TGTGCCAGCAGTTTAAGCTCTGCCCCCCTTGGAAACACCATATATTTT
CDR3aa: CASSLSSAPLGNTIYF

abundance: -
v_gene: TRBV11-2
j_gene: TRBJ2-2
d_gene: -
CDR3nt: TGTGCCAGCAGCCCCTACTCCGCAGAGGGCACCGGGGAGCTGTTTTTT
CDR3aa: CASSPYSAEGTGELFF

abundance: few
v_gene: TRBV7-2
j_gene: TRBJ1-1
d_gene: -
CDR3nt: TGTGCCAGCAGCTCCCCCCACAGGGTAGACACTGAAGCTTTCTTT
CDR3aa: CASSSPHRVDTEAFF

abundance: few
v_gene: TRBV20-1
j_gene: TRBJ1-2
d_gene: -
CDR3nt: TGCAGTGCTAGAGATTTGGGACGGAGCTTGTTGGACTATGGCTACACCTTC
CDR3aa: CSARDLGRSLLDYGYTF

abundance: few
v_gene: TRBV2
j_gene: TRBJ2-1
d_gene: TRBD2
CDR3nt: TGTGCCAGCAGACGGCGGGAGGGAAACAATGAGCAGTTCTTC
CDR3aa: CASRRREGNNEQFF

abundance: many
v_gene: TRBV15
j_gene: TRBJ1-1
d_gene: -
CDR3nt: TGTGCCACCAGCAGATATCACACTGAAGCTTTCTTT
CDR3aa: CATSRYHTEAFF

abundance: few
v_gene: TRBV18
j_gene: TRBJ1-4
d_gene: TRBD1
CDR3nt: TGTGCCAGCTCACCTGGACAGGGCAGTGCGTCCGGTGAAAAACTGTTTTTT
CDR3aa: CASSPGQGSASGEKLFF

abundance: many
v_gene: TRBV27
j_gene: TRBJ1-4
d_gene: -
CDR3nt: TGTGCCAGCACAAGACAGGAGAAGACTAATGAAAAACTGTTTTTT
CDR3aa: CASTRQEKTNEKLFF

abundance: few
v_gene: TRBV20-1
j_gene: TRBJ2-2
d_gene: -
CDR3nt: TGCAGTGCTCCCCTAGGGGGGAGCGGTACCGGGGAGCTGTTTTTT
CDR3aa: CSAPLGGSGTGELFF

abundance: many
v_gene: TRBV24-1
j_gene: TRBJ2-5
d_gene: TRBD2
CDR3nt: TGTGCCACGCAGATTAGCGGGGATCAAGAGACCCAGTACTTC
CDR3aa: CATQISGDQETQYF

abundance: few
v_gene: TRBV15
j_gene: TRBJ2-1
d_gene: -
CDR3nt: TGTGCCACCAGCAGAGGTGCCGTGGTGGGAAGTGAGCAGTTCTTC
CDR3aa: CATSRGAVVGSEQFF

abundance: many
v_gene: TRBV12-3/TRBV12-4
j_gene: TRBJ2-7
d_gene: -
CDR3nt: TGTGCCAGCAGGCGGTGGGGGGCTCGGGAGCAGTACTTC
CDR3aa: CASRRWGAREQYF

abundance: few
v_gene: TRBV15
j_gene: TRBJ2-3
d_gene: -
CDR3nt: TGTGCCACCAGCAGAGAGTCTGAGAATACGCAGTATTTT
CDR3aa: CATSRESENTQYF

abundance: -
v_gene: TRBV5-1
j_gene: TRBJ2-4
d_gene: -
CDR3nt: TGCGCCAGCAGCTTGGGGGCAGTGGCCAAAAACATTCAGTACTTC
CDR3aa: CASSLGAVAKNIQYF

abundance: few
v_gene: TRBV19
j_gene: TRBJ2-5
d_gene: -
CDR3nt: TGTGCCAGTAGTATTTCCGGGGAGCAGGAAGAGACCCAGTACTTC
CDR3aa: CASSISGEQEETQYF

abundance: few
v_gene: TRBV3-1
j_gene: TRBJ2-3
d_gene: -
CDR3nt: TGTGCCAGCAGCCAAGAGCGGGGAACCACGCAGTATTTT
CDR3aa: CASSQERGTTQYF

abundance: few
v_gene: TRBV7-9
j_gene: TRBJ2-1
d_gene: -
CDR3nt: TGTGCCAGCAGGACAGGCAACAATGAGCAGTTCTTC
CDR3aa: CASRTGNNEQFF

abundance: few
v_gene: TRBV20-1
j_gene: TRBJ2-7
d_gene: TRBD2
CDR3nt: TGCAGTGCTAGAGATACTAGCGGGGGATTGTACGAGCAGTACTTC
CDR3aa: CSARDTSGGLYEQYF

abundance: many
v_gene: TRBV28
j_gene: TRBJ1-2
d_gene: -
CDR3nt: TGTGCCAGCACCCCCGGGAACTATGGCTACACCTTC
CDR3aa: CASTPGNYGYTF

abundance: few
v_gene: TRBV12-3/TRBV12-4
j_gene: TRBJ2-5
d_gene: -
CDR3nt: TGTGCCAGCAGTCCAAACATGGGGCTGTTGGAGACCCAGTACTTC
CDR3aa: CASSPNMGLLETQYF